The sequence of this T cell receptor (beta chain) was determined in a study of cytomegalovirus exposure and HLA in healthy donors. Trimming took off 0 bases at V and 4 bases at J, with 5 bases between the two ends. Germline loops: CDR1 SGHRS, CDR2 YFSETQ. This CDR3 spans 13 amino acids. Primers included in the PCR were 60 Vbeta and 13 Jbeta primers. Original methodology: It was a later analysis that counted 75 million to 90 million unique TCR beta chains, of which around 11 million were shared. The method was immunoSEQ multiplex PCR; TCRdb's version includes in-frame clones alone and lacks a portion of them. From that table come the V and J calls and clone size; the DNA was used to work out D and trimming. The data contain around 90,000 clones, roughly four fifths of them seen just once; the ten biggest clones take up 3.8%.

This sequence originates from a man aged 45-65 years in good health and CMV-seronegative. The V and J genes are TRBV5-1 and TRBJ1-5; no reliable D call. The sequenced material came from PBMCs. This chain's CDR3 is CASSLDQNQPQHF. Written as DNA, the CDR3 is TGCGCCAGCAGCTTGGATCAAAATCAGCCCCAGCATTTT. The full variable domain, rest sourced from reference TRBV5-1 and TRBJ1-5, is KAGVTQTPRYLIKTRGQQVTLSCSPISGHRSVSWYQQTPGQGLQFLFEYFSETQRNKGNFPGRFSGRQFSNSRSEMNVSTLELGDSALYLCASSLDQNQPQHFGDGTRLSIL.